A selection of T cell receptor beta chains follows, all from one sample in a study of technical replicates of blood from several donors. Generated by immunoSEQ multiplex PCR, the TCRdb table keeps only in-frame clones and is missing some. The table includes approximately 99,000 clones, approximately 96% detected once. The sequencing sample was made of T cells isolated from PBMCs. The receptors were sampled from a human donor in good health. Each CDR3 is given with its conserved first and last residue. D genes are given only for firm matches. Rows may omit the clone size; those that give it use once, few, many or a size class.

j_call	d_call	v_call	clone_size	cdr3_aa	cdr3_nt
TRBJ2-7	.	TRBV5-1	.	CASSFRAGSDEQYF	TGCGCCAGCAGCTTCCGGGCGGGAAGCGACGAGCAGTACTTC
TRBJ2-5	TRBD1	TRBV5-4	once	CASSQTGGEETQYF	TGTGCCAGCAGCCAGACAGGGGGCGAAGAGACCCAGTACTTC
TRBJ2-1	TRBD2	TRBV15	.	CATSGAGGSYNEQFF	TGTGCCACCAGCGGAGCGGGAGGTTCCTACAATGAGCAGTTCTTC
TRBJ2-7	.	TRBV2	.	CASSEDSSYEQYF	TGTGCCAGCAGCGAGGACAGCTCCTACGAGCAGTACTTC
TRBJ2-1	TRBD2	TRBV2	.	CASSRLAGEGEQFF	TGTGCCAGCAGTCGACTAGCGGGAGAAGGTGAGCAGTTCTTC
TRBJ2-7	.	TRBV11-3	.	CASSSTEAYEQYF	TGTGCCAGCAGCTCTACGGAGGCCTACGAGCAGTACTTC
TRBJ1-1	.	TRBV7-9	.	CASSSSGVGNTEAFF	TGTGCCAGCAGCTCCTCAGGGGTCGGGAACACTGAAGCTTTCTTT
TRBJ2-1	TRBD2	TRBV18	.	CASSSGTSAYNEQFF	TGTGCCAGCTCATCTGGGACTAGCGCCTACAATGAGCAGTTCTTC
TRBJ2-1	.	TRBV9	.	CASSVRDSSYNEQFF	TGTGCCAGCAGCGTCCGGGACTCCTCCTACAATGAGCAGTTCTTC
TRBJ1-1	.	TRBV30	.	CAWTFTPTLLSMNTEAFF	TGTGCCTGGACCTTTACCCCGACATTGCTTTCCATGAACACTGAAGCTTTCTTT
TRBJ2-1	.	TRBV5-1	.	CASSLGQGGHNEQFF	TGCGCCAGCAGCTTGGGACAGGGAGGCCACAATGAGCAGTTCTTC
TRBJ2-5	.	TRBV5-1	.	CASSLVPGQETQYF	TGCGCCAGCAGCTTGGTCCCGGGGCAAGAGACCCAGTACTTC
TRBJ1-2	.	TRBV6-1	.	CASSEAGQGKDGYTF	TGTGCCAGCAGTGAAGCGGGGCAGGGGAAGGATGGCTACACCTTC
TRBJ2-3	TRBD2	TRBV9	.	CASSVAGLAADTQYF	TGTGCCAGCAGCGTAGCGGGACTAGCGGCAGATACGCAGTATTTT
TRBJ2-7	.	TRBV5-1	.	CASRLGYEQYF	TGCGCCAGCAGACTAGGATACGAGCAGTACTTC
TRBJ1-1	.	TRBV4-1	.	CASSHVSGTEAFF	TGCGCCAGCAGCCATGTCAGCGGGACTGAAGCTTTCTTT
TRBJ2-1	.	TRBV7-2	.	CASSSRTNYNEQFF	TGTGCCAGCAGCTCCAGGACAAACTACAATGAGCAGTTCTTC
TRBJ2-7	.	TRBV9	.	CASSVGAGAYEQYF	TGTGCCAGCAGCGTAGGGGCAGGCGCCTACGAGCAGTACTTC
TRBJ2-5	TRBD2	TRBV28	.	CASRLLPGLQETQYF	TGTGCCAGCAGGCTCCTACCGGGACTACAAGAGACCCAGTACTTC
TRBJ2-4	TRBD2	TRBV10-3	.	CAISSSGRGSKNIQYF	TGTGCCATCAGCTCTAGCGGGAGGGGATCAAAAAACATTCAGTACTTC
TRBJ1-2	TRBD1	TRBV5-4	.	CASSLGTGPPSYTF	TGTGCCAGCAGCCTCGGGACAGGGCCGCCTAGCTACACCTTC
TRBJ1-4	TRBD1	TRBV19	.	CASCMTGGTEKLFF	TGTGCCAGTTGCATGACAGGGGGCACTGAAAAACTGTTTTTT
TRBJ2-7	TRBD1	TRBV6-1	.	CASTTGGPYEQYF	TGTGCCAGCACGACAGGGGGTCCCTACGAGCAGTACTTC
TRBJ1-4	TRBD1	TRBV18	.	CASSPRPGQWNEKLFF	TGTGCCAGCTCACCGCGACCGGGACAGTGGAATGAAAAACTGTTTTTT
TRBJ1-1	TRBD1	TRBV6-5	.	CASSLSGQVTEAFF	TGTGCCAGCAGCTTATCGGGACAGGTCACTGAAGCTTTCTTT
TRBJ1-5	.	TRBV19	.	CASLEWQGGGNQPQHF	TGTGCCAGCCTTGAGTGGCAGGGTGGAGGGAATCAGCCCCAGCATTTT
TRBJ2-1	TRBD1	TRBV9	.	CASSGTGGGEQFF	TGTGCCAGCAGCGGTACAGGGGGAGGTGAGCAGTTCTTC
TRBJ2-2	.	TRBV7-9	once	CASSLAPTPTGELFF	TGTGCCAGCAGCTTAGCCCCAACTCCGACCGGGGAGCTGTTTTTT
TRBJ1-2	.	TRBV11-1	.	CASSLGTRDTLYGYTF	TGTGCCAGCAGCTTAGGCACCCGGGACACACTGTATGGCTACACCTTC
TRBJ2-5	TRBD1	TRBV7-3	.	CASSYPGDRGPETQYF	TGTGCCAGCAGCTACCCAGGGGACAGGGGGCCGGAGACCCAGTACTTC
TRBJ1-2	.	TRBV2	.	CASSDWPSAGYTF	TGTGCCAGCAGTGATTGGCCCTCCGCTGGCTACACCTTC
TRBJ2-5	TRBD1	TRBV4-3	.	CASTLSRGLNQETQYF	TGCGCCAGCACTCTAAGTAGGGGGCTTAACCAAGAGACCCAGTACTTC
TRBJ2-1	TRBD2	TRBV4-1	.	CASSPPTSGAQFF	TGCGCCAGCAGCCCCCCGACTAGCGGGGCCCAGTTCTTC
TRBJ2-1	.	TRBV19	.	CASSLTGNNEQFF	TGTGCCAGTAGTCTCACAGGGAACAATGAGCAGTTCTTC
TRBJ2-2	.	TRBV4-1	.	CASSQESKQLTGELFF	TGCGCCAGCAGCCAAGAGTCGAAACAGCTCACCGGGGAGCTGTTTTTT
TRBJ1-1	.	TRBV11-3	.	CASSLGRGTEAFF	TGTGCCAGCAGCTTAGGGAGAGGCACTGAAGCTTTCTTT
TRBJ1-1	.	TRBV18	.	CASSPQGLENTEAFF	TGTGCCAGCTCACCACAGGGGTTGGAGAACACTGAAGCTTTCTTT
TRBJ2-3	TRBD2	TRBV27	.	CASKHWTRGRDTQYF	TGTGCCAGCAAACATTGGACTAGGGGACGGGATACGCAGTATTTT
TRBJ2-5	TRBD2	TRBV7-8	.	CASSLVSLAGGGETQYF	TGTGCCAGCAGCTTAGTGTCGCTAGCGGGAGGGGGGGAGACCCAGTACTTC
TRBJ2-3	.	TRBV5-1	.	CASSLGLVTSVSSTDTQYF	TGCGCCAGCAGCTTGGGATTAGTGACTAGTGTATCTAGCACAGATACGCAGTATTTT
TRBJ1-1	.	TRBV5-4	.	CASSALDTLNTEAFF	TGTGCCAGCAGCGCGCTTGACACTTTGAACACTGAAGCTTTCTTT
TRBJ2-7	.	TRBV27	once	CASSSRGVSEQYF	TGTGCCAGCAGTAGTCGGGGAGTCTCCGAGCAGTACTTC
TRBJ2-5	.	TRBV29-1	.	CSVVGPGHKNQETQYF	TGCAGCGTTGTAGGCCCGGGACACAAAAACCAAGAGACCCAGTACTTC
TRBJ1-2	.	TRBV6-6	.	CASSFDRGYTF	TGTGCCAGCAGCTTCGACAGGGGCTACACCTTC
TRBJ1-1	.	TRBV28	.	CASVYSGGNTEAFF	TGTGCCAGCGTTTATTCGGGGGGGAACACTGAAGCTTTCTTT
TRBJ2-4	.	TRBV29-1	.	CSGSTGNIQYF	TGCAGCGGCTCTACGGGGAACATTCAGTACTTC
TRBJ2-7	.	TRBV11-2	.	CASNSASFLYEQYF	TGTGCCAGCAACAGTGCTAGCTTTCTCTACGAGCAGTACTTC
TRBJ2-3	.	TRBV11-2	.	CASSSAGWMDTQYF	TGTGCCAGCAGCTCTGCCGGGTGGATGGATACGCAGTATTTT
TRBJ2-6	TRBD1	TRBV7-9	.	CASSFTGGAGANVLTF	TGTGCCAGCAGCTTTACAGGGGGCGCTGGGGCCAACGTCCTGACTTTC
TRBJ1-5	.	TRBV19	.	CASSIVAGRQPQHF	TGTGCCAGTAGTATAGTGGCAGGGCGGCAGCCCCAGCATTTT
TRBJ1-2	TRBD1	TRBV7-3	.	CASSPSGTGNYGYTF	TGTGCCAGCAGCCCTTCCGGGACAGGGAACTATGGCTACACCTTC
TRBJ2-2	TRBD1	TRBV6-5	.	CASRRSQGAPGELFF	TGTGCCAGCAGACGGAGTCAGGGGGCGCCCGGGGAGCTGTTTTTT
TRBJ2-2	.	TRBV19	.	CASSIAGTTGELFF	TGTGCCAGTAGTATAGCGGGTACCACCGGGGAGCTGTTTTTT
TRBJ1-1	.	TRBV7-9	once	CASSLEQGFTEAFF	TGTGCCAGCAGCTTAGAACAGGGTTTCACTGAAGCTTTCTTT
TRBJ1-5	.	TRBV6-1	.	CASSVEESQPQHF	TGTGCCAGCAGTGTCGAGGAATCGCAGCCCCAGCATTTT
TRBJ2-7	TRBD1	TRBV18	.	CASSPTTGVGAEQYF	TGTGCCAGCTCACCAACGACAGGGGTGGGTGCCGAGCAGTACTTC
TRBJ1-5	.	TRBV27	.	CASSLGGADQPQHF	TGTGCCAGCAGTTTAGGGGGCGCAGATCAGCCCCAGCATTTT
TRBJ2-5	TRBD2	TRBV27	.	CASSFSGGETQYF	TGTGCCAGCAGTTTTTCGGGGGGAGAGACCCAGTACTTC
TRBJ1-1	.	TRBV5-4	.	CASAGNTEAFF	TGTGCCAGCGCGGGGAACACTGAAGCTTTCTTT
TRBJ1-1	TRBD1	TRBV18	.	CASSPTQGENTEAFF	TGTGCCAGCTCACCAACACAGGGGGAGAACACTGAAGCTTTCTTT